These 2 T cell receptor beta chains were all obtained from the same sample, sequenced in a study of blood T cell repertoires in COVID-19. This table comes from immunoSEQ multiplex PCR, and its TCRdb copy is limited to in-frame clones, with some not included. The sample lists about 220,000 clones; approximately 85% were seen once. Sequencing used peripheral blood. The receptors were sampled from a woman in her seventies with COVID-19, enrolled during active disease.

The chain combines TRBV30 with TRBJ1-1; the match to TRBD1 covers 8 bases. The CDR3 has 13 residues. Germline loops: CDR1 GTSNPN, CDR2 SVGIG (reference sequence). Trimming took 3 bases from V and 4 from J; bases not matched to a gene: 4. The CDR3 coding sequence is TGTGCCTGGAGCGTTACAGGGGGCACTGAAGCTTTCTTT. Residues: CAWSVTGGTEAFF.

V and J are TRBV6-5 and TRBJ2-1; weak D call: TRBD2 (5 bases). V lost 5 bases to trimming and J lost 3 bases, with 8 bases between them. The germline V gene has CDR1 MNHEY and CDR2 SVGAGI. There are 13 residues in the CDR3. The CDR3 reads CASSRGLYNEQFF. In nucleotides, the CDR3 is TGTGCCAGCAGTAGAGGACTCTACAATGAGCAGTTCTTC.